One sample yielded the 18 T cell receptor beta chains listed below, sequenced in a study of tumor-infiltrating lymphocytes in primary liver carcinoma. With approximately 500 ng total RNA as template and a constant-region primer, TCR beta cDNA was made. Three-round nested multiplex PCR performed with slightly modified ARM-PCR produced the TCR beta libraries. Use of TRBV1-TRBV30 forward primers with a C-beta reverse primer characterized the first two PCR rounds, which lasted about 10 cycles each. MiXCR, applied by TCRdb to the multiplex PCR reads, yields one record per CDR3 protein. This table has around 54,000 distinct CDR3 sequences, about 68% appearing once. Joint extraction of RNA and DNA used 20-30 mg of bulk tissue that was unsorted. The sequencing sample was made of liver tumor tissue from sampling region 2. Subset: tumor region T2, inferior pole. These receptors were collected from a man aged 40-49 years with primary liver carcinoma and hepatitis B virus infection.

The V call is TRBV11-2, the J call TRBJ2-2; 12 nucleotides agree with TRBD2. This CDR3 comprises 17 residues. Germline lookup yields CDR1 SGHAT and CDR2 FQNNGV. The ends lost 2 bases at V and 4 bases at J; junction bases unmatched: 5. CDR3 sequence (DNA): TGTGCCAGCAGCTTACTAGCGGGAGGGCCTGGCACCGGGGAGCTGTTTTTT. Protein product: CASSLLAGGPGTGELFF. The full variable domain, in which reference TRBV11-2 and TRBJ2-2 provide the parts outside the CDR3, is EAGVAQSPRYKIIEKRQSVAFWCNPISGHATLYWYQQILGQGPKLLIQFQNNGVVDDSQLPKDRFSAERLKGVDSTLKIQPAKLEDSAVYLCASSLLAGGPGTGELFFGEGSRLTVL.

A remark on this clonotype: The junction does not match germline at one end; this may be a read error. The V gene is TRBV29-1, the J gene TRBJ2-2; TRBD1 might be the D (6 bases). Looked up from germline, CDR1 is SQVTM and CDR2 is ANQGSEA. This CDR3 spans 14 amino acids. The CDR3 loop is CSVGVGANTEELFF. The CDR3 DNA follows: TGCAGCGTTGGGGTGGGGGCGAACACCGAGGAGCTGTTTTTT.

Points on this clonotype: This CDR3 is missing its conserved last phenylalanine or tryptophan, likely due to a read error. The limits of the CDR3 on the DNA are not certain, so only TCRdb's listed CDR3 is given. The rearrangement joins TRBV5-1 to TRBJ2-3. The length of the CDR3 is 15 amino acids, counting both ends. In germline, CDR1 is SGHRS, CDR2 YFSETQ. CDR3 residues: CAGSVGQGNKDTLYY.

Regarding this clonotype: An end of the junction differs from the germline gene, which may be a read error. V is TRBV11-2 and J is TRBJ2-1; D gene uncertain. CDR3 length: 15 residues. Germline-derived CDR1 and CDR2 are SGHAT and FQNNGV. The CDR3 DNA is TGTGCCAACAGCTTAGATGTAGGGTTCTACAATGAGCAGTTCTTC. It encodes CANSLDVGFYNEQFF.

The sample holds many counts of this clonotype. J is TRBJ2-3 and V is TRBV10-2; perhaps D is TRBD1 or TRBD2 (5 bases each). Trimming took off 7 bases at V and 3 bases at J, with 14 bases between the two ends. CDR3 length equals 14 residues. Germline V gives CDR1 WSHSY, CDR2 SAAADI. CDR3 in amino acids: CASMSGRGTDTQYF. The CDR3 coding sequence is TGCGCCAGCATGTCAGGGAGAGGGACAGATACGCAGTATTTT.

Ten or more counts support this clonotype. The V gene is TRBV10-3, the J gene TRBJ2-3, with D perhaps TRBD2 (8 bases). Germline V gives CDR1 ENHRY, CDR2 SYGVKD. There are 14 residues in the CDR3. The V and J ends lost 7 bases and 4 bases respectively, with 15 bases between them. This CDR3 is CAITGGGGPDTQYF. CDR3 in DNA: TGTGCCATCACGGGAGGGGGCGGCCCAGATACGCAGTATTTT.

Worth noting for this clonotype: The CDR3 does not end in the conserved phenylalanine or tryptophan, so this is likely a read error. The chain carries TRBV10-1 and TRBJ2-7; D is undetermined. This CDR3 contains 14 residues. Germline CDR1 WNHNN, CDR2 SYGVQD (reference sequence). The CDR3 reads CANSGSRSAYEQYC. The CDR3 bases are TGCGCCAACAGTGGTAGCAGGAGCGCCTACGAGCAGTACTGC.

The V call is TRBV29-1, the J call TRBJ1-2; the D gene is possibly TRBD1 (6 bases). Trimming stripped 6 bases from V and 7 bases from J, with 21 bases between. Germline lookup yields CDR1 SQVTM and CDR2 ANQGSEA. This CDR3 is 14 amino acids long. CDR3 in DNA: TGCAGCGTCGCCTGGACAGTGCTTGATACTGGCTACACCTTC. The encoded protein is CSVAWTVLDTGYTF.

Worth noting for this clonotype: With a much larger clone just one base away, this may be a read error. The gene calls are TRBV29-1 and TRBJ2-3; 8 positions agree with TRBD1. V shed 8 bases and J 5 bases; nucleotides not matched to a gene: 9. CDR3 length: 13 amino acids. The germline V gene has CDR1 SQVTM and CDR2 ANQGSEA. The CDR3 coding sequence is TGCAGCATTGGCAGGGGGCAGAGAGATACGCAGTATTTT. Translated, it gives CSIGRGQRDTQYF.

The chain joins TRBV5-4 to TRBJ2-5; 10 nucleotides align to TRBD2. CDR1 and CDR2 (germline): SGHNT, YYREEE (reference sequence). J was trimmed by 6 bases and V by 3 bases; bases with no gene match: 11. The CDR3 contains 16 residues. The CDR3 is CASSSTASGSGQTQYF. DNA for the CDR3: TGTGCCAGCAGCTCTACGGCTAGCGGGAGTGGACAGACCCAGTACTTC.

Concerning this clonotype itself: The CDR3 does not close with the conserved phenylalanine or tryptophan, likely indicating a read error. The rearrangement uses TRBV4-1 and TRBJ2-7; tentative D call: TRBD2 (5 bases). Germline values: CDR1 MGHRA, CDR2 YSYEKL. The CDR3 sequence is 14 residues long. CDR3 sequence reads: CASRQDGDRDEQYL. The DNA for the CDR3 is TGCGCCAGCCGCCAAGACGGGGATAGGGACGAGCAGTACCTC.

About this clonotype itself: As the CDR3 is not closed by the conserved phenylalanine or tryptophan, this likely results from a read error. In DNA form, the CDR3 reads TGTGCCAGCGGCTTAGAGGTTGGAGACGAAAAACTGTTTTTG. Its protein is CASGLEVGDEKLFL. The gene calls are TRBV11-2 and TRBJ1-4, with D unclear. The CDR3 is 14 amino acids. The germline CDR1 and CDR2 sequences are SGHAT and FQNNGV.

Notes on this clonotype: Relative to the germline gene, one junction end is altered; a read error may explain this. The rearrangement uses TRBV11-2 and TRBJ1-2, with D hard to call. CDR3 length: 13 amino acids. Germline CDR1 SGHAT, CDR2 FQNNGV. This chain's CDR3 is CACSPLWVRCYTF. CDR3 nucleotide sequence: TGTGCCTGCAGCCCCCTTTGGGTCCGTTGCTACACCTTC.

This clonotype has ten or more counts. The chain combines TRBV28 with TRBJ2-7; 8 bases map to TRBD2. The CDR3 extends over 15 amino acids. Germline V gene data show CDR1 as MDHEN and CDR2 as SYDVKM. With 6 bases clipped from V and 4 bases from J, the junction kept 11 bases outside the gene matches. This CDR3 reads CASSLTGGLLYEQYF. DNA for the CDR3: TGTGCCAGCAGCCTTACGGGGGGGCTGTTGTACGAGCAGTACTTC.

Note on this clonotype: One end of the junction fails to match germline, which may point to a read error. This chain connects TRBV12-3 or TRBV12-4 to TRBJ2-7; D gene uncertain. The CDR3 is made up of 13 amino acids. CDR3 protein: CAITRWEYYVQYF. The DNA of the CDR3 is TGTGCCATCACCCGATGGGAATACTACGTGCAGTACTTC.

The J gene is TRBJ1-2, the V gene TRBV11-2; the D gene is possibly TRBD1 (5 bases). The CDR3 contains 12 residues. Germline values: CDR1 SGHAT, CDR2 FQNNGV. V was trimmed by 8 bases and J by 2 bases, leaving 9 bases between them. Here the CDR3 DNA reads TGTGCCAGCTTAGAGGGGAACTATGGCTACACCTTC. This codes for CASLEGNYGYTF.

As to this clonotype: One end of the junction does not line up with germline, which may come from a read error. The V call is TRBV11-2, the J call TRBJ2-2; D possibly matches TRBD1 or TRBD2 (5 bases each). Germline V gives CDR1 SGHAT, CDR2 FQNNGV. The CDR3 runs 16 residues. CDR3 region: CASSSRQTSNTGELFF. For the CDR3, the DNA is TGTGCCAGCAGCTCCAGACAGACTTCGAATACCGGGGAGTTGTTTTTT.

The chain carries TRBV6-5 and TRBJ2-7; a weak D match, TRBD2 (5 bases). Trimming stripped 9 bases from V and 2 bases from J, with 29 bases between. The CDR3 consists of 18 residues. Germline V CDR1 and CDR2: MNHEY, SVGAGI. The CDR3 reads CASGFSYWRANIPYEQYF. For the CDR3, the DNA is TGTGCCAGTGGTTTCTCGTACTGGCGGGCGAATATCCCCTACGAGCAGTACTTC.